A selection of T cell receptor beta chains follows, all from one sample in a study of CD8 T cells in Susac syndrome. TCRdb reprocessed the immunoSEQ multiplex PCR reads via MiXCR and lists one record per CDR3 protein. Among some 190,000 distinct CDR3 sequences listed, roughly 95% were seen once. Sequencing was performed on CD4+ T cells from PBMCs. Receptors originate from a human donor in good health. CDR3s include the opening cysteine and the closing phenylalanine or tryptophan. Each record gives: V gene, clone size, J gene, D gene, CDR3 protein, CDR3 DNA. A D gene is named only where the DNA matches it firmly. Clone sizes are given selectively: once, few, many, or a class where the clone is expanded.

v_call: TRBV9; clone_size: once; j_call: TRBJ2-3; d_call: -; cdr3_aa: CASSVGTLTDTQYF; cdr3_nt: TGTGCCAGCAGCGTAGGGACACTCACAGATACGCAGTATTTT
v_call: TRBV11-2; clone_size: -; j_call: TRBJ2-3; d_call: -; cdr3_aa: CASSFGALPTDTQYF; cdr3_nt: TGTGCCAGCAGCTTTGGCGCCCTCCCCACAGATACGCAGTATTTT
v_call: TRBV7-2; clone_size: -; j_call: TRBJ2-1; d_call: -; cdr3_aa: CASSTPPNEQFF; cdr3_nt: TGTGCCAGCAGCACGCCGCCCAATGAGCAGTTCTTC
v_call: TRBV30; clone_size: -; j_call: TRBJ2-5; d_call: -; cdr3_aa: CAWSRRGETQYF; cdr3_nt: TGTGCCTGGAGTCGCCGTGGGGAGACCCAGTACTTC
v_call: TRBV11-2; clone_size: -; j_call: TRBJ2-3; d_call: TRBD2; cdr3_aa: CASSLSPSGTSGSRRGDTQYF; cdr3_nt: TGTGCCAGCAGCTTATCTCCTTCCGGGACTAGCGGGAGCCGGCGGGGAGATACGCAGTATTTT
v_call: TRBV20-1; clone_size: -; j_call: TRBJ2-3; d_call: TRBD1; cdr3_aa: CSARPTGADTQYF; cdr3_nt: TGCAGTGCTAGACCTACAGGGGCCGATACGCAGTATTTT
v_call: TRBV29-1; clone_size: -; j_call: TRBJ1-1; d_call: -; cdr3_aa: CSVVPVGTEAFF; cdr3_nt: TGCAGCGTTGTCCCCGTGGGCACTGAAGCTTTCTTT
v_call: TRBV7-9; clone_size: -; j_call: TRBJ2-3; d_call: TRBD2; cdr3_aa: CASSVAGDTQYF; cdr3_nt: TGTGCCAGCAGCGTAGCGGGAGATACGCAGTATTTT
v_call: TRBV19; clone_size: -; j_call: TRBJ1-1; d_call: TRBD1; cdr3_aa: CASTKDRVTEAFF; cdr3_nt: TGTGCCAGTACTAAGGACAGGGTTACTGAAGCTTTCTTT
v_call: TRBV11-2; clone_size: -; j_call: TRBJ2-4; d_call: -; cdr3_aa: CASSPWDGGYIQYF; cdr3_nt: TGTGCCAGCAGCCCGTGGGACGGAGGGTACATTCAGTACTTC
v_call: TRBV2; clone_size: once; j_call: TRBJ2-3; d_call: -; cdr3_aa: CASIRVFSTDTQYF; cdr3_nt: TGTGCCAGCATAAGGGTCTTTAGCACAGATACGCAGTATTTT
v_call: TRBV28; clone_size: -; j_call: TRBJ1-2; d_call: -; cdr3_aa: CASSPQGTRGYTF; cdr3_nt: TGTGCCAGCAGTCCGCAGGGGACTAGGGGCTACACCTTC
v_call: TRBV2; clone_size: -; j_call: TRBJ2-7; d_call: TRBD1; cdr3_aa: CASSLQGALYEQYF; cdr3_nt: TGTGCCAGCAGTCTACAGGGGGCCCTATACGAGCAGTACTTC
v_call: TRBV30; clone_size: -; j_call: TRBJ2-1; d_call: TRBD2; cdr3_aa: CAWSAYSAGGAFF; cdr3_nt: TGTGCCTGGAGTGCCTACTCCGCGGGAGGTGCGTTCTTC
v_call: TRBV3-1; clone_size: -; j_call: TRBJ2-5; d_call: -; cdr3_aa: CASSSTNRAKTQYF; cdr3_nt: TGTGCCAGCAGCTCAACGAACAGGGCGAAGACCCAGTACTTC
v_call: TRBV5-1; clone_size: -; j_call: TRBJ1-1; d_call: TRBD1; cdr3_aa: CASSPGQGTAFF; cdr3_nt: TGCGCCAGCAGCCCCGGACAGGGGACAGCTTTCTTT
v_call: TRBV27; clone_size: -; j_call: TRBJ1-1; d_call: -; cdr3_aa: CASSLTGQEAFF; cdr3_nt: TGTGCCAGCAGTTTAACGGGGCAAGAAGCTTTCTTT
v_call: TRBV28; clone_size: -; j_call: TRBJ2-1; d_call: TRBD2; cdr3_aa: CASIASGMYEQFF; cdr3_nt: TGTGCCAGCATAGCGAGCGGGATGTATGAGCAGTTCTTC
v_call: TRBV30; clone_size: once; j_call: TRBJ1-2; d_call: -; cdr3_aa: CAWSVRANYGHTF; cdr3_nt: TGTGCCTGGAGTGTACGAGCTAACTATGGCCACACCTTC
v_call: TRBV28; clone_size: -; j_call: TRBJ2-5; d_call: -; cdr3_aa: CASSQEGRETQYF; cdr3_nt: TGTGCCAGCAGCCAGGAGGGCCGTGAGACCCAGTACTTC
v_call: TRBV6-6; clone_size: -; j_call: TRBJ1-1; d_call: -; cdr3_aa: CATEDRNTEAFF; cdr3_nt: TGTGCCACCGAGGACAGGAACACTGAAGCTTTCTTT
v_call: TRBV20-1; clone_size: -; j_call: TRBJ2-3; d_call: TRBD2; cdr3_aa: CSARVAGVTDTQYF; cdr3_nt: TGCAGTGCTAGAGTGGCGGGAGTCACAGATACGCAGTATTTT
v_call: TRBV14; clone_size: -; j_call: TRBJ2-1; d_call: -; cdr3_aa: CASSTHGGIVHNEQFF; cdr3_nt: TGTGCCAGCAGCACACATGGAGGGATAGTCCACAATGAGCAGTTCTTC
v_call: TRBV20-1; clone_size: -; j_call: TRBJ2-3; d_call: TRBD2; cdr3_aa: CSAELAGGPADTQYF; cdr3_nt: TGCAGTGCTGAATTAGCGGGAGGGCCCGCAGATACGCAGTATTTT
v_call: TRBV14; clone_size: once; j_call: TRBJ2-5; d_call: -; cdr3_aa: CASSQDQETQYF; cdr3_nt: TGTGCCAGCAGCCAAGACCAAGAGACCCAGTACTTC
v_call: TRBV20-1; clone_size: -; j_call: TRBJ1-2; d_call: -; cdr3_aa: CSATTGRGYTF; cdr3_nt: TGCAGTGCTACCACAGGGAGGGGCTACACCTTC
v_call: TRBV7-3; clone_size: few; j_call: TRBJ1-1; d_call: -; cdr3_aa: CASSLRRNTEAFF; cdr3_nt: TGTGCCAGCAGCTTACGTCGGAACACTGAAGCTTTCTTT
v_call: TRBV19; clone_size: -; j_call: TRBJ2-1; d_call: TRBD2; cdr3_aa: CASSVGLAGGHEQFF; cdr3_nt: TGTGCCAGTAGTGTCGGACTAGCGGGAGGTCATGAGCAGTTCTTC
v_call: TRBV9; clone_size: -; j_call: TRBJ2-3; d_call: TRBD2; cdr3_aa: CASSAPSGTTDTQYF; cdr3_nt: TGTGCCAGCAGCGCCCCTAGCGGAACCACAGATACGCAGTATTTT
v_call: TRBV20-1; clone_size: -; j_call: TRBJ2-1; d_call: TRBD2; cdr3_aa: CSAGLGYSYNEQFF; cdr3_nt: TGCAGTGCTGGACTAGGTTACTCCTACAATGAGCAGTTCTTC
v_call: TRBV5-1; clone_size: -; j_call: TRBJ2-7; d_call: -; cdr3_aa: CASSEGADSYEQYF; cdr3_nt: TGCGCCAGCAGCGAGGGAGCAGACTCGTACGAGCAGTACTTC
v_call: TRBV10-3; clone_size: -; j_call: TRBJ2-3; d_call: TRBD2; cdr3_aa: CAPRLGGEDTQYF; cdr3_nt: TGTGCCCCCCGGTTGGGGGGGGAAGATACGCAGTATTTT
v_call: TRBV7-2; clone_size: -; j_call: TRBJ2-7; d_call: -; cdr3_aa: CASSLVYEQYF; cdr3_nt: TGTGCCAGCAGCTTAGTGTACGAGCAGTACTTC
v_call: TRBV7-2; clone_size: -; j_call: TRBJ2-3; d_call: -; cdr3_aa: CASSLGPADTQYF; cdr3_nt: TGTGCCAGCAGCTTAGGACCGGCAGATACGCAGTATTTT
v_call: TRBV3-1; clone_size: -; j_call: TRBJ1-1; d_call: -; cdr3_aa: CASSQGEQRGNTEAFF; cdr3_nt: TGTGCCAGCAGCCAAGGGGAACAGAGAGGAAACACTGAAGCTTTCTTT
v_call: TRBV20-1; clone_size: -; j_call: TRBJ2-7; d_call: -; cdr3_aa: CSVPGSGAYEQYF; cdr3_nt: TGCAGTGTGCCCGGGAGTGGGGCATACGAGCAGTACTTC
v_call: TRBV29-1; clone_size: -; j_call: TRBJ2-7; d_call: TRBD2; cdr3_aa: CSVEEGLAGVYEQYF; cdr3_nt: TGCAGCGTTGAAGAAGGGCTAGCGGGAGTCTACGAGCAGTACTTC
v_call: TRBV18; clone_size: -; j_call: TRBJ2-7; d_call: -; cdr3_aa: CASSPKTGRSYEQYF; cdr3_nt: TGTGCCAGCTCACCAAAGACAGGGAGGTCTTACGAGCAGTACTTC
v_call: TRBV28; clone_size: -; j_call: TRBJ2-6; d_call: -; cdr3_aa: CASSPFDRSLGANVLTF; cdr3_nt: TGTGCCAGCAGTCCCTTTGACAGGAGCCTAGGGGCCAACGTCCTGACTTTC
v_call: TRBV20-1; clone_size: once; j_call: TRBJ2-7; d_call: TRBD2; cdr3_aa: CSAAGTSGWVYEQYF; cdr3_nt: TGCAGTGCTGCCGGGACTAGCGGGTGGGTCTACGAGCAGTACTTC
v_call: TRBV29-1; clone_size: once; j_call: TRBJ1-1; d_call: -; cdr3_aa: CSAKQGPNTEAFF; cdr3_nt: TGCAGCGCCAAACAGGGACCGAACACTGAAGCTTTCTTT
v_call: TRBV7-8; clone_size: few; j_call: TRBJ2-5; d_call: TRBD2; cdr3_aa: CASSSAGLAGAETQYF; cdr3_nt: TGTGCCAGCAGCTCCGCGGGACTAGCGGGAGCAGAGACCCAGTACTTC
v_call: TRBV30; clone_size: -; j_call: TRBJ2-4; d_call: -; cdr3_aa: CAWSESTAGGQYF; cdr3_nt: TGTGCCTGGAGTGAGTCGACAGCCGGAGGGCAGTACTTC
v_call: TRBV20-1; clone_size: -; j_call: TRBJ2-5; d_call: -; cdr3_aa: CSAPKRGQETQYF; cdr3_nt: TGCAGTGCTCCAAAAAGGGGGCAAGAGACCCAGTACTTC
v_call: TRBV29-1; clone_size: -; j_call: TRBJ2-1; d_call: TRBD2; cdr3_aa: CSVEVVKREGHEQFF; cdr3_nt: TGCAGCGTTGAAGTAGTGAAGCGGGAGGGTCATGAGCAGTTCTTC
v_call: TRBV29-1; clone_size: -; j_call: TRBJ2-7; d_call: -; cdr3_aa: CSVRSSSYEQYF; cdr3_nt: TGCAGCGTACGGTCGAGCTCCTACGAGCAGTACTTC